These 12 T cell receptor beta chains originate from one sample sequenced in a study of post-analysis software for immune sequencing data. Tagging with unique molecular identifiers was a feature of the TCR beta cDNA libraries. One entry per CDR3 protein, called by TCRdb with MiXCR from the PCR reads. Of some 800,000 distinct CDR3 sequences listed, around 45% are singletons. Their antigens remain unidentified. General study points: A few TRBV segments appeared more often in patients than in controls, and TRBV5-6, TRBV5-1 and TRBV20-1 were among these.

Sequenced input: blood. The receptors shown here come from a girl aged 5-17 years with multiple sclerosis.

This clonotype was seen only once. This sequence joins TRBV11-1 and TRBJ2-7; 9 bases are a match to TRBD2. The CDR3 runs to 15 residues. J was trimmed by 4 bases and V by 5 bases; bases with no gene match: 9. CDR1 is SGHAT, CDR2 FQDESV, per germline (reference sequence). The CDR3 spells CASSPGAGGAYEQYF. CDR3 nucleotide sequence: TGTGCCAGCAGCCCCGGAGCGGGGGGCGCTTACGAGCAGTACTTC.

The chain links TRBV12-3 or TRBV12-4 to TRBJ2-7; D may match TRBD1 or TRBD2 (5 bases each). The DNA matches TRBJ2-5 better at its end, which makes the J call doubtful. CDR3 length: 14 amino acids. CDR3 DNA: TGTGCCAGCAGTCACAATCCGGGACCAGAGACCCAGTACTTC. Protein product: CASSHNPGPETQYF.

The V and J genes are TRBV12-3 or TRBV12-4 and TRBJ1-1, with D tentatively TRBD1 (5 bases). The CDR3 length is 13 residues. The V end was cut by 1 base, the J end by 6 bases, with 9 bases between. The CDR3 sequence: CASSLGGVAEAFF. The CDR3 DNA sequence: TGTGCCAGCAGTTTAGGAGGGGTCGCTGAAGCTTTCTTT.

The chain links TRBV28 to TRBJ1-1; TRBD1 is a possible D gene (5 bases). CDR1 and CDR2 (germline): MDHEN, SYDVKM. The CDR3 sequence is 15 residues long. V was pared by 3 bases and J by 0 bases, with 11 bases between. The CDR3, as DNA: TGTGCCAGCAGTTTCAGGGTTGAGATGAACACTGAAGCTTTCTTT. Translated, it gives CASSFRVEMNTEAFF. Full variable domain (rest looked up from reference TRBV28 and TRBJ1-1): DVKVTQSSRYLVKRTGEKVFLECVQDMDHENMFWYRQDPGLGLRLIYFSYDVKMKEKGDIPEGYSVSREKKERFSLILESASTNQTSMYLCASSFRVEMNTEAFFGQGTRLTVV.

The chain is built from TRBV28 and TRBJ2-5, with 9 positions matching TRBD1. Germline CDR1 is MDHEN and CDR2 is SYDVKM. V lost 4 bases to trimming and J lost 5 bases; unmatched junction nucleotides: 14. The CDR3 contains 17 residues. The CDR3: CASSSLTGTGGRETQYF. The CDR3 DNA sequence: TGTGCCAGCAGTTCTCTTACCGGAACAGGGGGCAGGGAGACCCAGTACTTC.

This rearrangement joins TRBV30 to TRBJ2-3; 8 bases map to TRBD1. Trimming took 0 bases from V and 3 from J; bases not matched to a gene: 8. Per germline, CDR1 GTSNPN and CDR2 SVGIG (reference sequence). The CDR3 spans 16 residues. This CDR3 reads CAWSVHRTGRTDTQYF. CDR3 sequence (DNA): TGTGCCTGGAGTGTGCATAGGACAGGGAGGACAGATACGCAGTATTTT.

The CDR3 loop reads CASSVVGLWPNTGELFF. The DNA for the CDR3 is TGTGCCAGCAGCGTAGTAGGCCTCTGGCCCAACACCGGGGAGCTGTTTTTT. The V and J genes are TRBV9 and TRBJ2-2; D ambiguous. V was clipped by 0 bases and J by 2 bases, with 14 bases between them. Germline V gene sequence: CDR1 SGDLS, CDR2 YYNGEE. This CDR3 is built from 17 residues.

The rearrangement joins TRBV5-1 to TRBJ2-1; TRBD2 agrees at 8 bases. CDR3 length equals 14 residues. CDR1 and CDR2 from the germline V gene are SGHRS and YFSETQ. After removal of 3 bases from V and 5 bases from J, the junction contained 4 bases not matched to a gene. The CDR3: CASSWTSLNNEQFF. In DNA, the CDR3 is TGCGCCAGCAGCTGGACTAGCTTAAACAATGAGCAGTTCTTC.

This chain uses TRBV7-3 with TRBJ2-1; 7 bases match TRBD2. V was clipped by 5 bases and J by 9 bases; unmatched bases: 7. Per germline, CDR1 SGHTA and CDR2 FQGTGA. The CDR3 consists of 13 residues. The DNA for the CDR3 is TGTGCCAGCAGCCCAACACTAGCGAGTGAGCAGTTCTTC. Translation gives CASSPTLASEQFF.

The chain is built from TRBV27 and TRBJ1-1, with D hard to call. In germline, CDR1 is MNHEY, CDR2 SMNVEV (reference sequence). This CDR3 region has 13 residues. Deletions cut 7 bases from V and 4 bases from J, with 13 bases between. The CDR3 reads CASTSGSGTEAFF. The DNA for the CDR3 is TGTGCCAGCACCTCTGGGAGCGGCACTGAAGCTTTCTTT.

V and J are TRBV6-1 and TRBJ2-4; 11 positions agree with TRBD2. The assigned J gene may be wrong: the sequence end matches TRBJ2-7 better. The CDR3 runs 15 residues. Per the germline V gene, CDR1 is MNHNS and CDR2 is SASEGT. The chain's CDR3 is CASSDSGRVYYEQYF. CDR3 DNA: TGTGCCAGCAGTGATAGCGGGAGGGTCTACTACGAGCAGTACTTC.

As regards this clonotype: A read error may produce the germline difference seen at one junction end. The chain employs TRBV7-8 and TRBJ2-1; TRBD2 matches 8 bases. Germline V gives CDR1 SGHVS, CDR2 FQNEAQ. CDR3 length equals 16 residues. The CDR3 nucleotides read TGTGCCAGCAGCCCCACTAGCGGTCTATCCTACAATGGGCAGTTCTTC. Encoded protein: CASSPTSGLSYNGQFF.